The 30 T cell receptor beta chains below were found in one sample sequenced in a study of CD8 T cells in ankylosing spondylitis. TCRdb reprocessed the 5' RACE reads with MiXCR, giving one entry per CDR3 protein. This sample carries approximately 250,000 distinct CDR3 sequences, over 9.5% of them seen once, and the ten largest clones take roughly 2.5%. Sequenced: blood, either unsorted or a sorted T cell fraction (not recorded which). These receptor sequences come from a male donor with ankylosing spondylitis or in good health (not recorded which).

This clonotype was detected many times. The genes are TRBV12-3 or TRBV12-4 and TRBJ1-2; D perhaps matches TRBD1 (5 bases). CDR3 length: 13 residues. V was shortened by 7 bases and J by 8 bases, with 17 bases between the two germline ends. CDR3 bases: TGTGCCAGCAACAATGGTGGGGGGATCGGCTACACCTTC. Translating gives CASNNGGGIGYTF.

This clonotype was recorded many times. This chain connects TRBV4-1 to TRBJ2-3; TRBD2 matches 10 bases. The V gene end was trimmed by 1 base and the J gene end by 2 bases; junction bases not matched to a gene: 9. Germline V gene lookup returns CDR1 MGHRA and CDR2 YSYEKL. The CDR3 totals 18 residues. CDR3 protein: CASSQGLAGVTYTDTQYF. The CDR3 DNA reads TGCGCCAGCAGCCAAGGGCTAGCGGGAGTTACGTACACAGATACGCAGTATTTT.

There are many counts of this clonotype. V usage is TRBV7-7 and J usage is TRBJ2-1, with 11 bases lining up with TRBD2. There are 15 residues in the CDR3. The V gene's germline CDR1 is SSHAT and CDR2 FNYEAQ (reference sequence). With 5 bases clipped from V and 14 bases from J, the junction kept 14 bases outside the gene matches. CDR3 sequence: CASSPGTSGFPLEFF. The CDR3 DNA follows: TGTGCCAGCAGCCCCGGGACTAGCGGTTTTCCATTGGAGTTCTTC.

At least ten counts were recorded for this clonotype. The chain links TRBV29-1 to TRBJ2-2, with a possible D match to TRBD2 (5 bases). This CDR3 comprises 15 residues. Germline CDR1 SQVTM, CDR2 ANQGSEA. The V end was cut by 6 bases, the J end by 0 bases, with 14 bases between. The CDR3 here is CSVDFGAANTGELFF. CDR3 nucleotide sequence: TGCAGCGTGGACTTTGGAGCGGCGAACACCGGGGAGCTGTTTTTT.

The sample holds many counts of this clonotype. The V gene is TRBV5-6, the J gene TRBJ2-1, with TRBD1 identical over 9 bases. The CDR3 has 15 amino acids. Trimming at V came to 0 bases and at J to 5 bases, leaving 3 bases not matched to a gene. The germline V gene encodes CDR1 SGHDT and CDR2 YYEEEE. CDR3 region: CASSLGQGENNEQFF. CDR3 in DNA: TGTGCCAGCAGCTTGGGACAGGGGGAAAACAATGAGCAGTTCTTC.

This sequence joins TRBV18 and TRBJ1-4, with TRBD1 as a possible D gene (5 bases). The CDR3 runs 17 residues. V lost 4 bases and J 6 bases, leaving 21 bases between the germline ends. Germline-derived CDR1 and CDR2 are KGHSH and LQKENI. CDR3 residues: CASSLQLSAGSDEKLFF. The DNA of the CDR3 is TGTGCCAGCTCACTACAACTTTCGGCAGGGTCTGATGAAAAACTGTTTTTT.

This clonotype came up many times. The chain is built from TRBV3-1 and TRBJ2-7, with 11 bases matching TRBD2. After removal of 3 bases from V and 6 bases from J, the junction contained 7 bases not matched to a gene. CDR1 is LGHDT and CDR2 is YNNKEL in the germline V gene (reference sequence). The CDR3 consists of 15 residues. CDR3 in DNA: TGTGCCAGCAGCCATTATAGCGGGAGGGCCCGCGAGCAGTACTTC. Protein product: CASSHYSGRAREQYF.

The V and J genes are TRBV13 and TRBJ2-7, with 9 positions matching TRBD1. In germline, CDR1 is PRHDT, CDR2 FYEKMQ (reference sequence). The V gene end was trimmed by 6 bases and the J gene end by 4 bases; junction bases not matched to a gene: 10. This CDR3 region has 15 residues. The CDR3 DNA reads TGTGCCAGCAGTTATAAACCGGGACAGGGATACGAGCAGTACTTC. Translation: CASSYKPGQGYEQYF.

The chain combines TRBV10-3 with TRBJ1-3; possible D gene TRBD1, 5 bases. Germline CDR1 and CDR2: ENHRY and SYGVKD. The CDR3 extends over 15 amino acids. V lost 6 bases to trimming and J lost 3 bases, with 15 bases between them. The CDR3: CAIRSGTLSGNTIYF. CDR3 nucleotide sequence: TGTGCCATCAGATCCGGGACGTTAAGTGGAAACACCATATATTTT.

This clonotype showed up many times. This rearrangement joins TRBV3-1 to TRBJ2-1, with D perhaps matching TRBD1 or TRBD2 (7 bases each). The germline CDR1 and CDR2 sequences are LGHDT and YNNKEL (reference sequence). V lost 4 bases, J lost 13 bases, and 14 bases lay in between. CDR3 length equals 12 residues. CDR3 protein: CASSPRGGPQFF. As DNA, the CDR3 is TGTGCCAGCAGCCCCAGGGGGGGCCCCCAGTTCTTC.

The V gene is TRBV9, the J gene TRBJ2-2; D not resolved. This CDR3 spans 13 amino acids. Germline-derived CDR1 and CDR2 are SGDLS and YYNGEE. V was pared by 3 bases and J by 4 bases, with 7 bases between. The CDR3 loop reads CASSATPTGELFF. The CDR3 nucleotides are TGTGCCAGCAGCGCCACACCCACCGGGGAGCTGTTTTTT.

This clonotype was seen ten or more times. The V gene is TRBV12-3 or TRBV12-4, the J gene TRBJ2-1, with TRBD2 identical over 10 bases. CDR3 length equals 14 residues. With 3 bases clipped from V and 8 bases from J, the junction kept 4 bases outside the gene matches. The CDR3 nucleotides are TGTGCCAGCAGTTTTAACCTAGCGGGGGATGAGCAGTTCTTC. Translated: CASSFNLAGDEQFF.

The sample holds many counts of this clonotype. The CDR3 coding sequence is TGTGCCATCAGTGATCCAGATAGCAATCAGCCCCAGCATTTT. Translation gives CAISDPDSNQPQHF. J is TRBJ1-5 and V is TRBV10-3; no definite D call. Germline CDR1 and CDR2: ENHRY and SYGVKD. The CDR3 extends over 14 amino acids. The V and J ends lost 3 bases and 0 bases respectively, with 6 bases between them.

This clonotype has only a few counts. The J gene is TRBJ1-5, the V gene TRBV11-1, with D perhaps TRBD1 (6 bases). CDR3 length: 18 amino acids. The V gene lost 5 bases and the J gene lost 0 bases, with 20 bases spanning the gap. Looked up from germline, CDR1 is SGHAT and CDR2 is FQDESV (reference sequence). In DNA form, the CDR3 reads TGTGCCAGCAGCCTGGGCCTGGGGGGGGCCGCTAGCAATCAGCCCCAGCATTTT. Its translation: CASSLGLGGAASNQPQHF.

This clonotype was recorded a few times. The chain couples TRBV5-1 to TRBJ2-1, with D possibly TRBD1 on 6 matching bases. V shed 4 bases and J shed 4 bases, with 33 bases lying between them. The CDR3 runs 21 residues. CDR1 SGHRS and CDR2 YFSETQ come from the germline V gene. CDR3 protein: CASSTPRPDSRSSWRYNEQFF. CDR3 nucleotides: TGCGCCAGCAGCACCCCACGACCGGACAGCCGTAGTTCCTGGCGGTACAATGAGCAGTTCTTC. The whole variable domain, remainder taken from reference TRBV5-1 and TRBJ2-1, is KAGVTQTPRYLIKTRGQQVTLSCSPISGHRSVSWYQQTPGQGLQFLFEYFSETQRNKGNFPGRFSGRQFSNSRSEMNVSTLELGDSALYLCASSTPRPDSRSSWRYNEQFFGPGTRLTVL.

This chain uses TRBV30 with TRBJ1-3; 9 bases fit TRBD1. This CDR3 region has 15 residues. The germline V gene encodes CDR1 GTSNPN and CDR2 SVGIG (reference sequence). V shed 5 bases and J 4 bases; nucleotides not matched to a gene: 9. The DNA of the CDR3 is TGTGCCTGGCAAAAACAGGGGGCACCGGGAAACACCATATATTTT. The encoded protein is CAWQKQGAPGNTIYF.

In this sample, this clonotype turned up a few times. The rearrangement uses TRBV20-1 and TRBJ1-2; the match to TRBD1 covers 10 bases. Germline CDR1 DFQATT, CDR2 SNEGSKA (reference sequence). This CDR3 has 14 amino acids. CDR3 region: CSGGTTGGVDGYTF. CDR3 DNA sequence: TGCAGCGGGGGGACGACAGGGGGCGTAGATGGCTACACCTTC.

At least ten counts were recorded for this clonotype. V and J are TRBV6-5 and TRBJ2-1; 11 nucleotides match TRBD2. The CDR3 is 16 amino acids. V shed 0 bases and J 6 bases; nucleotides not matched to a gene: 4. Germline values: CDR1 MNHEY, CDR2 SVGAGI. The CDR3 reads CASSYSGTSGANEQFF. The CDR3 DNA reads as TGTGCCAGCAGTTACTCGGGGACTAGCGGAGCCAATGAGCAGTTCTTC.

Notes on this clonotype: This may be a read error: a much more frequent sequence differs by one nucleotide. This chain uses TRBV7-2 with TRBJ1-1; 7 nucleotides align to TRBD1. Germline CDR1 is SGHTA and CDR2 is FQGNSA. V shed 4 bases, J shed 4 bases, and the junction held 12 bases outside the gene matches. The CDR3 extends over 16 amino acids. The CDR3 bases are TGTGCCAGCAGCTATCCTACAGGGGCGGGTGGCACTGAAGCTTTCTTT. Its translation: CASSYPTGAGGTEAFF.

The chain combines TRBV12-3 or TRBV12-4 with TRBJ1-4; TRBD1 matches 7 bases. This CDR3 comprises 15 residues. The ends lost 5 bases at V and 1 base at J; junction bases unmatched: 4. DNA for the CDR3: TGTGCCAGCAGTGGGCGACAGGGAACTAATGAAAAACTGTTTTTT. Its translation: CASSGRQGTNEKLFF.

This clonotype was seen ten or more times. The rearrangement links TRBV7-9 to TRBJ1-6; D gene uncertain. The CDR3 extends over 14 amino acids. Trimming stripped 3 bases from V and 9 bases from J, with 12 bases between. The V gene's germline CDR1 is SEHNR and CDR2 FQNEAQ (reference sequence). The CDR3 loop reads CASSFRGRASPLHF. The CDR3 DNA is TGTGCCAGCAGCTTTCGAGGCCGTGCTTCACCCCTCCACTTT.

J is TRBJ2-1 and V is TRBV12-3 or TRBV12-4; tentative D call: TRBD2 (5 bases). Trimming removed 3 bases from V and 8 bases from J, with 8 bases in between. The CDR3 extends over 12 amino acids. The CDR3 DNA reads as TGTGCCAGCAGTTTGGTGAGGGATGAGCAGTTCTTC. Translating gives CASSLVRDEQFF.

This clonotype was counted many times. The chain is built from TRBV2 and TRBJ1-1; D not resolved. The CDR3 has 13 residues. The V and J ends lost 5 bases and 2 bases respectively, with 9 bases between them. The germline gives CDR1 SNHLY, CDR2 FYNNEI. Here the CDR3 reads CASSSQVNTEAFF. CDR3 nucleotides: TGTGCCAGCAGTAGTCAGGTTAACACTGAAGCTTTCTTT.

This clonotype was found many times. The chain links TRBV21-1 to TRBJ2-3; TRBD1, the D gene given by the table, was not confirmed from the DNA. TRBV21-1 is termed a pseudogene. The CDR3 contains 17 residues. The CDR3: CASSKAPRHRITDTQYF. CDR3 nucleotide sequence: TGTGCCAGCAGCAAAGCCCCCCGGCACAGAATCACAGATACGCAGTATTTT.

The table lists this clonotype with many counts. The J gene is TRBJ1-5, the V gene TRBV12-3 or TRBV12-4, with a tentative D call TRBD1 (6 bases). Trimming removed 1 base at V and 0 bases at J, with 10 bases between. The CDR3 covers 16 residues. CDR3 amino acids: CASSLGTAYSNQPQHF. The CDR3 DNA reads TGTGCCAGCAGTTTAGGGACAGCTTATAGCAATCAGCCCCAGCATTTT.

This clonotype has a count of ten or more. This chain links TRBV20-1 with TRBJ1-2; tentative D call: TRBD1 (5 bases). The germline V gene encodes CDR1 DFQATT and CDR2 SNEGSKA (reference sequence). This CDR3 has 14 amino acids. V shed 3 bases and J shed 4 bases, with 15 bases lying between them. The CDR3: CSASVQGWGYGYTF. CDR3 DNA sequence: TGCAGTGCTAGCGTCCAGGGTTGGGGCTATGGCTACACCTTC.

The sample holds many counts of this clonotype. J is TRBJ2-2 and V is TRBV10-3; TRBD1 matches 10 bases. The ends lost 6 bases at V and 3 bases at J; junction bases unmatched: 7. Germline values: CDR1 ENHRY, CDR2 SYGVKD. This CDR3 has 16 amino acids. The CDR3 region has the DNA TGTGCCATCAGGAATACCGGGACAGGGGACACCGGGGAGCTGTTTTTT. Translated: CAIRNTGTGDTGELFF.

This clonotype was recorded a few times. V usage is TRBV5-1 and J usage is TRBJ1-2, with D possibly being TRBD1 (5 bases). Germline loops: CDR1 SGHRS, CDR2 YFSETQ. The V end lost 3 bases, the J end lost 13 bases, and 25 bases lay between the germline ends. CDR3 length equals 15 residues. CDR3 in amino acids: CASSWRSMAGSEGTF. The CDR3 bases are TGCGCCAGCAGCTGGAGGTCGATGGCAGGGAGCGAAGGCACCTTC.

The chain carries TRBV19 and TRBJ1-2; D gene ambiguous. Deletions cut 8 bases from V and 1 base from J, with 8 bases between. CDR3 size: 12 residues. Germline assignment: CDR1 LNHDA and CDR2 SQIVND (reference sequence). This chain's CDR3 is CASYGLNYGYTF. CDR3 nucleotide sequence: TGTGCCAGTTACGGACTTAACTATGGCTACACCTTC.

This clonotype has a count of ten or more. The rearrangement uses TRBV21-1 and TRBJ1-1; the table's D call, TRBD1, was not checked against the DNA. TRBV21-1 is assigned pseudogene status. The CDR3 is 16 residues long. The CDR3 nucleotides are TGTGCCAGCAGCAAAAACCTGCCCGCCGTGGGGACTGAAGCTTTCTTT. This codes for CASSKNLPAVGTEAFF.